The 15 T cell receptor beta chains given below trace back to one sample, sequenced in a study of T-cell reconstitution after alpha-beta-depleted transplantation in children. Using unique molecular identifiers, the investigators prepared the TCRbeta library. In TCRdb, the PCR reads were re-called with MiXCR into one record per CDR3 protein. This table has 400,000 to 500,000 distinct CDR3 sequences, roughly a tenth appearing once. The sample consisted of PBMCs from the stem cell graft donor, taken from the stem cell graft. The receptors were sampled from a human donor who donated a stem cell graft to a child with acute myeloid leukemia.

This clonotype was seen only a few times. This chain uses TRBV4-1 with TRBJ2-2; D not certain. Trimming shortened V by 3 bases and J by 6 bases, and 8 bases separated the two germline ends. Germline-derived CDR1 and CDR2 are MGHRA and YSYEKL. This CDR3 contains 13 residues. The CDR3 sequence: CASSHEQPGELFF. CDR3 DNA: TGCGCCAGCAGCCATGAGCAGCCCGGGGAGCTGTTTTTT.

CDR3 coding DNA: TGTGCCAGCAGTTCTTACCCGACAGAAAACACCGGGGAGCTGTTTTTT. Translated, it gives CASSSYPTENTGELFF. The gene calls are TRBV6-5 and TRBJ2-2; tentative D call: TRBD1 (5 bases). The V end was cut by 4 bases, the J end by 2 bases, with 14 bases between. The CDR3 runs to 16 residues. Germline loops: CDR1 MNHEY, CDR2 SVGAGI.

This chain connects TRBV7-2 to TRBJ2-5; TRBD1 aligns across 11 bases. The V segment lost 6 bases and the J segment 3 bases; nucleotides outside the gene matches: 3. Germline CDR1 reads SGHTA; CDR2 reads FQGNSA. This CDR3 has 14 amino acids. The CDR3 DNA sequence: TGTGCCAGCAGGAGGACAGGGGGCAAAGAGACCCAGTACTTC. It specifies CASRRTGGKETQYF. Full variable domain (remainder filled in from reference TRBV7-2 and TRBJ2-5): GAGVSQSPSNKVTEKGKDVELRCDPISGHTALYWYRQSLGQGLEFLIYFQGNSAPDKSGLPSDRFSAERTGGSVSTLTIQRTQQEDSAVYLCASRRTGGKETQYFGPGTRLLVL.

This clonotype was counted many times. The rearrangement links TRBV7-3 to TRBJ2-1, with D perhaps TRBD2 (5 bases). CDR1 SGHTA and CDR2 FQGTGA come from the germline V gene. There are 15 residues in the CDR3. The V end was cut by 3 bases, the J end by 9 bases, with 18 bases between. CDR3 protein: CASSLRVVPAAEQFF. The DNA for the CDR3 is TGTGCCAGCAGCTTGAGGGTTGTCCCCGCTGCTGAGCAGTTCTTC.

This clonotype was detected ten times or more. The chain's CDR3 is CASSARRQINQPQHF. Here the CDR3 DNA reads TGTGCCAGCAGCGCGAGGCGTCAGATAAATCAGCCCCAGCATTTT. This chain joins TRBV7-8 and TRBJ1-5, with no clear D. This CDR3 region has 15 residues. In germline, CDR1 is SGHVS, CDR2 FQNEAQ. The V gene lost 5 bases and the J gene lost 4 bases, with 15 bases spanning the gap.

Notes on this clonotype: At one of its ends the junction is not consistent with the germline gene, which may arise from a read error. The chain recombines TRBV6-4 with TRBJ2-2; 13 nucleotides line up with TRBD2. Per germline, CDR1 MRHNA and CDR2 SNTAGT. The CDR3 consists of 18 residues. CDR3 nucleotides: TGTACCAGCAGTGGGGGACTAGCGGGGAGTGTGGTCACCGGGGAGCTGTTTTTT. Residues: CTSSGGLAGSVVTGELFF.

This clonotype occurred many times. The genes are TRBV29-1 and TRBJ2-3; D possibly corresponds to TRBD2 (6 bases). This CDR3 has 13 residues. Germline CDR1 SQVTM, CDR2 ANQGSEA. V lost 4 bases, J lost 2 bases, and 10 bases lay in between. CDR3 protein: CSVGLDATDTQYF. CDR3 DNA sequence: TGCAGCGTTGGACTAGACGCCACAGATACGCAGTATTTT.

The rearrangement joins TRBV11-1 to TRBJ2-6, with 8 nucleotides matching TRBD1. This CDR3 has 16 residues. With V trimmed by 5 bases and J by 2 bases, 5 bases remained unmatched. Looked up from germline, CDR1 is SGHAT and CDR2 is FQDESV (reference sequence). DNA for the CDR3: TGTGCCAGCAGCCCCGCGACAGGGGCTGGGGCCAACGTCCTGACTTTC. Translation: CASSPATGAGANVLTF.

The chain couples TRBV15 to TRBJ2-2, with D unresolved. Germline V gene lookup returns CDR1 LNHNV and CDR2 YYDKDF (reference sequence). V lost 0 bases and J 4 bases, leaving 6 bases between the germline ends. The CDR3 has 14 amino acids. This chain's CDR3 is CATSRDRLTGELFF. CDR3 DNA sequence: TGTGCCACCAGCAGAGACAGGCTCACCGGGGAGCTGTTTTTT.

The sample holds many counts of this clonotype. The chain employs TRBV7-6 and TRBJ2-5; 8 bases fit TRBD1. V was clipped by 1 base and J by 5 bases; unmatched bases: 12. CDR1 is SGHVS and CDR2 is FNYEAQ in the germline V gene. The CDR3 sequence is 17 residues long. The CDR3 DNA reads as TGTGCCAGCAGCTTAGTTGGGATTTCGGACAGGGACGAGACCCAGTACTTC. This translates into CASSLVGISDRDETQYF.

The chain couples TRBV29-1 to TRBJ1-1; 8 bases map to TRBD1. This CDR3 spans 12 amino acids. Germline V gene lookup returns CDR1 SQVTM and CDR2 ANQGSEA. The ends lost 4 bases at V and 5 bases at J; junction bases unmatched: 3. Written as DNA, the CDR3 is TGCAGCGTTGGGACAGGGTTGACTGAAGCTTTCTTT. The encoded protein is CSVGTGLTEAFF.

The V gene is TRBV12-3 or TRBV12-4, the J gene TRBJ2-6; D is tentatively TRBD1 or TRBD2 (5 bases each). The length of the CDR3 is 17 residues. Trimming removed 5 bases from V and 0 bases from J, with 14 bases in between. The CDR3 nucleotides read TGTGCCAGCAGTGCCGGGACCAGACGCTCTGGGGCCAACGTCCTGACTTTC. Translated: CASSAGTRRSGANVLTF.

V gene TRBV6-5 combines with J gene TRBJ2-3; TRBD1 matches at 8 bases. The junction had 9 bases not matched to a gene; V was cut back by 4 bases and J by 3 bases. The CDR3 sequence is 16 residues long. Germline V gene lookup returns CDR1 MNHEY and CDR2 SVGAGI. The CDR3 DNA reads as TGTGCCAGCAGTTCACTCAGCAGGGGGCGGACAGATACGCAGTATTTT. This encodes CASSSLSRGRTDTQYF.

In nucleotides, the CDR3 is TGTGCCAGCAGCTTCCTAGCGGACAGCACAGATACGCAGTATTTT. Residues: CASSFLADSTDTQYF. The J gene is TRBJ2-3, the V gene TRBV7-2; 7 bases are shared with TRBD2. The CDR3 is 15 residues long. Germline assignment: CDR1 SGHTA and CDR2 FQGNSA. The V and J ends lost 3 bases and 0 bases, in that order; junction bases with no gene match: 3.

This clonotype was found a few times. The V gene is TRBV14, the J gene TRBJ1-2; D gene unclear. The length of the CDR3 is 14 residues. Germline V lookup: CDR1 SGHDN, CDR2 FVKESK. V lost 0 bases to trimming and J lost 8 bases, with 13 bases between them. CDR3 sequence (DNA): TGTGCCAGCAGCCAAGAGGCGAAGGTGGCGGGCTACACCTTC. Encoded protein: CASSQEAKVAGYTF.